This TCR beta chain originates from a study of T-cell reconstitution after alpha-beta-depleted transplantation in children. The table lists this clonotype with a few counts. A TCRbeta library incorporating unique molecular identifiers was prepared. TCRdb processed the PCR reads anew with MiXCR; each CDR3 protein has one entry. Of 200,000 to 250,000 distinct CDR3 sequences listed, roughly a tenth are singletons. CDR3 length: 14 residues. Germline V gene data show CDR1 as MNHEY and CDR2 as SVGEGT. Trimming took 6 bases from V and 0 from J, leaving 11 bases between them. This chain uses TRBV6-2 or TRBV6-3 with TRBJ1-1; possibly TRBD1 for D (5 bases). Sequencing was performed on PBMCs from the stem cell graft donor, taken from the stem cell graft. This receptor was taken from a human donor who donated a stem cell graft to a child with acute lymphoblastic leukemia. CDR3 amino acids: CASRVQVLNTEAFF. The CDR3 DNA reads TGTGCCAGCAGGGTACAGGTCCTGAACACTGAAGCTTTCTTT.